These 3 T cell receptor beta chains came from one sample sequenced in a study of patients and donors after allogeneic stem cell transplantation. TCRdb recomputed calls from the RT-PCR reads with MiXCR, one row per CDR3 protein. The sample gives 150,000 to 200,000 distinct CDR3 sequences, around 28% of which show up once; about 3.3% is in the top ten. The specimen sequenced was blood, either unsorted or a sorted T cell fraction (not recorded which). The receptors shown here come from a human donor who was either an allogeneic HSCT recipient or a stem cell or donor lymphocyte infusion donor (not recorded which). It is not recorded whose cells these are; they may come from a transplant donor.

This sequence joins TRBV7-2 and TRBJ1-2, with 7 bases aligning to TRBD1. J gave up 6 bases and V 1 base, and 2 bases lay outside the gene matches. The CDR3 covers 13 residues. Looked up from germline, CDR1 is SGHTA and CDR2 is FQGNSA. The DNA of the CDR3 is TGTGCCAGCAGCTTAGTAGACAGGGATGGCTACACCTTC. Its protein is CASSLVDRDGYTF.

The chain carries TRBV18 and TRBJ2-5; 10 bases are a match to TRBD1. V was clipped by 2 bases and J by 3 bases; unmatched bases: 6. The CDR3 is 16 residues long. CDR1 and CDR2 from the germline V gene are KGHSH and LQKENI. The CDR3 bases are TGTGCCAGCTCACCAATTTCGACAGGGGGCGAAGAGACCCAGTACTTC. This codes for CASSPISTGGEETQYF.

The J gene is TRBJ2-7, the V gene TRBV11-1; D uncertain. The CDR3 runs 14 residues. V shed 1 base and J shed 2 bases, with 9 bases lying between them. CDR1 is SGHAT and CDR2 is FQDESV in the germline V gene (reference sequence). The CDR3 bases are TGTGCCAGCAGCTTAGTTGGACCGGCCTACGAGCAGTACTTC. Translating gives CASSLVGPAYEQYF.